Listed below are T cell receptor beta chains from one sample, sequenced in a study of cytomegalovirus exposure and HLA in healthy donors. Assay used: immunoSEQ multiplex PCR; TCRdb lists only in-frame clones, some missing. The sample contains about 120,000 clones, over 75% of which appear only once. The sample was PBMCs. All receptors derive from a man aged 35 to 55 in good health and CMV-seropositive. The conserved cysteine and the conserved F or W are not part of the CDR3 here.

>TRBV2|12
ASRSRGSGNTIY
>TRBV2|14
ASRGQQTRWSEPQH
>TRBV11-3|13
ASSSRGGAPDTQY
>TRBV2|15
ASRWGGKSSYNSPLH
>TRBV7-2|11
ASSPVRSYEQY
>TRBV7-2|12
ASSWGSVAYEQY
>TRBV7-9|15
ASSSQGQATSGNTIY
>TRBV19|12
ASSNARDTDTQY
>TRBV10-2|8
ASGEDTQY
>TRBV9|13
ASSVGHSRGETQY
>TRBV6-6|13
ASNLSGGAPYEQY
>TRBV7-8|14
ASSSLSERGGYEQY
>TRBV23-1|13
ASSHSGTGYNEQF
>TRBV5-1|11
ASSAQGYTEAF
>TRBV5-1|13
ASSFGQASNEKLF
>TRBV4-1|16
ASSQDREQGAGANGLT
>TRBV6-1|11
ASTWLGDYEQY
>TRBV4-3|11
ASSLQVNTEAF
>TRBV11-1|10
ASRITSNEQF
>TRBV28|12
ASSLSELAGEQF
>TRBV7-9|14
ASSPPGKGVGQPQH
>TRBV5-4|9
ASRSSHEQF
>TRBV29-1|11
SVRPGQGLSPV
>TRBV9|15
ASSVEPPGTSYNEQF
>TRBV4-1|13
ASSQGPGGANEQF
>TRBV5-1|12
ASMVSEVNTEAF
>TRBV5-1|11
ASSFNRDTEAF
>TRBV28|11
ASRDRALAIQY
>TRBV18|16
ASSSSQGVDSGANVLT
>TRBV11-1|12
ASNHAGSQETQY
>TRBV11-2|14
ASSMRGTGVSGELF
>TRBV28|13
ASSAGGTGIYEQY
>TRBV6-5|12
ASSPTGGSYEQF
>TRBV11-2|11
ASANPTNEKLF
>TRBV2|12
ASSDWPGGYEQY
>TRBV10-3|8
AISPETQY
>TRBV6-4|12
ASSDGGGTGELF
>TRBV2|15
ASSSITGGYGNQPQH
>TRBV30|12
AWSVFGRNEKLF
>TRBV5-6|13
ASSFQPRATDTQY
>TRBV14|11
ASSNSLNTEAF
>TRBV28|12
ASRRRDSTYEQY
>TRBV7-9|13
SSSLGGTGETEAF
>TRBV29-1|11
SVVHGAGETQY
>TRBV25-1|12
ASSDDDRATEAF
>TRBV10-3|14
AISDVVGRAADTQY
>TRBV5-5|13
ASSQPTPEDSEAF
>TRBV18|12
ASSPGARGQPQH
>TRBV15|15
ATSSPGFSGGIEKLF
>TRBV28|19
ASTIRTMGGSVSSYNSPLH